This T cell receptor (beta chain) was sequenced during a study of blood T cell repertoires in COVID-19. Study context: Italy, Spain and the United States were the sources of the convalescent and acute COVID-19 samples. PBMCs, B-cell-depleted T cells, or T cells provided the cDNA or gDNA that made up the material.

Sequencing used immunoSEQ multiplex PCR; TCRdb keeps in-frame clones, though not all of them. The sample yields about 180,000 clones, about 88% seen once. Which cohort a participant joined came from the clinical history participants gave. The origin of this receptor is a human donor with acute COVID-19. The donor label of this sample is uncertain. Sequencing was done on a sample of PBMCs or T cells enriched from blood (not recorded which).

CDR3 loop: CAWSVTDRGFMNTEAFF. The CDR3 coding sequence is TGTGCCTGGAGTGTAACTGACAGGGGCTTTATGAACACTGAAGCTTTCTTT. The genes are TRBV30 and TRBJ1-1; 8 bases match TRBD1. CDR1 and CDR2 (germline): GTSNPN, SVGIG (reference sequence). The V and J ends lost 0 bases and 0 bases, in that order; junction bases with no gene match: 9. The CDR3 sequence is 17 residues long.